This TCR beta chain was identified in a study of human T cells and chemical hapten exposure. The study's findings and limits: TCRs at a frequency above 1 in 1000 stayed unchanged with DPC sensitization.

This clonotype was observed at least ten times. Its target is not known. The library tagged each cDNA molecule with unique molecular identifiers. MiXCR, applied by TCRdb to the RACE reads, yields one record per CDR3 protein. There are roughly 380,000 distinct CDR3 sequences in the sample; 4.5% to 5.5% occur only once, and just over 2.5% lies in the top ten. The time point denotes: pre-sensitization, week 0. Treatment indicated: therapeutic diphenylcyclopropenone sensitization with weekly scalp DPC. Researchers sampled blood before each patch test went on. After removal of 3 bases from V and 3 bases from J, the junction contained 6 bases not matched to a gene. There are 16 residues in the CDR3. The germline CDR1 and CDR2 sequences are SEHNR and FQNEAQ (reference sequence).

The source material was whole blood, sampled in connection with sensitization to the hapten diphenylcyclopropenone (DPC). The chain has TRBV7-9 and TRBJ1-1; 11 nucleotides align to TRBD1. This clonotype was sampled from a woman aged 45-59 years with alopecia areata. Some clones in this sample may be carry-over from other donors' samples. The CDR3 protein is CASSFVPGQGDTEAFF. CDR3 nucleotide sequence: TGTGCCAGCAGCTTTGTCCCGGGACAGGGGGACACTGAAGCTTTCTTT.